These 3 T cell receptor beta chains originate from one sample sequenced in a study of blood T cell repertoires in COVID-19. Clones were sequenced by immunoSEQ multiplex PCR, and TCRdb holds only the in-frame ones, with some missing. The data contain some 150,000 clones, roughly four fifths of them singletons. Sequenced input: peripheral blood. Source of these receptors: a human donor with acute or convalescent COVID-19. The donor label of this sample is uncertain.

The chain has TRBV5-1 and TRBJ2-1; tentatively, D is TRBD2 (6 bases). CDR1 is SGHRS, CDR2 YFSETQ, per germline. This CDR3 spans 15 amino acids. Trimming pared 5 bases from V and 4 bases from J, leaving 16 bases between. CDR3 region: CASSLTAGSYNEQFF. DNA for the CDR3: TGCGCCAGCAGTTTGACAGCGGGTTCTTACAATGAGCAGTTCTTC. Full variable domain (rest looked up from reference TRBV5-1 and TRBJ2-1): KAGVTQTPRYLIKTRGQQVTLSCSPISGHRSVSWYQQTPGQGLQFLFEYFSETQRNKGNFPGRFSGRQFSNSRSEMNVSTLELGDSALYLCASSLTAGSYNEQFFGPGTRLTVL.

Concerning this clone itself: The sample contains more than one DNA sequence encoding this CDR3. This chain links TRBV7-2 with TRBJ1-5; 9 nucleotides align to TRBD1. Germline values: CDR1 SGHTA, CDR2 FQGNSA. The CDR3 spans 15 residues. The V and J ends lost 5 bases and 1 base, in that order; junction bases with no gene match: 3. The CDR3 bases are TGTGCCAGCAGCCCCGACAGGGGGAGCAATCAGCCCCAGCATTTT. This gives the protein CASSPDRGSNQPQHF.

V is TRBV6-5 and J is TRBJ1-1; D possibly corresponds to TRBD1 (5 bases). CDR3 length: 11 residues. V dropped 6 bases and J dropped 11 bases, with 13 bases sitting between them. Germline lookup yields CDR1 MNHEY and CDR2 SVGAGI. The CDR3 DNA reads TGTGCCAGCAGGCGGGGGGAGGCGGCTTTCTTT. Protein sequence: CASRRGEAAFF.